These 17 T cell receptor beta chains share one sample of origin, sequenced in a study of blood T cell repertoires in COVID-19. This table comes from immunoSEQ multiplex PCR, and its TCRdb copy is limited to in-frame clones, with some not included. The data contain around 160,000 clones, less than 90% of them singletons. The sample taken for sequencing was PBMCs or T cells enriched from blood (not recorded which). Source of these receptors: a woman between 45 and 60 years old who had been exposed to COVID-19.

The chain links TRBV11-2 to TRBJ2-7, with 8 bases fitting TRBD1. The V gene's germline CDR1 is SGHAT and CDR2 FQNNGV. With V trimmed by 5 bases and J by 6 bases, 6 bases remained unmatched. This CDR3 is built from 13 residues. This CDR3 reads CASSIGQGGEQYF. The DNA for the CDR3 is TGTGCCAGCAGCATCGGACAGGGTGGCGAGCAGTACTTC. Drawing the rest from reference TRBV11-2 and TRBJ2-7, the complete variable domain is EAGVAQSPRYKIIEKRQSVAFWCNPISGHATLYWYQQILGQGPKLLIQFQNNGVVDDSQLPKDRFSAERLKGVDSTLKIQPAKLEDSAVYLCASSIGQGGEQYFGPGTRLTVT.

The chain recombines TRBV5-4 with TRBJ1-6; no clear D gene. Germline assignment: CDR1 SGHNT and CDR2 YYREEE (reference sequence). The CDR3 has 12 residues. Trimming cost V 2 bases and J 9 bases, with 6 bases left between them. The CDR3 nucleotides are TGTGCCAGCAGCTTTAGCGGTTCACCCCTCCACTTT. Translation gives CASSFSGSPLHF.

The chain uses TRBV7-3 and TRBJ2-1; a possible D gene is TRBD2 (7 bases). The CDR3 totals 15 residues. The V end was cut by 3 bases, the J end by 6 bases, with 15 bases between. CDR1 SGHTA and CDR2 FQGTGA come from the germline V gene. As DNA, the CDR3 is TGTGCCAGCAGCTTCTGGGGGGGCCAGCTCAATGAGCAGTTCTTC. It yields the protein CASSFWGGQLNEQFF. Supplemented by reference TRBV7-3 and TRBJ2-1, the full variable domain reads GAGVSQTPSNKVTEKGKYVELRCDPISGHTALYWYRQSLGQGPEFLIYFQGTGAADDSGLPNDRFFAVRPEGSVSTLKIQRTERGDSAVYLCASSFWGGQLNEQFFGPGTRLTVL.

The V call is TRBV10-3, the J call TRBJ2-7; D remains ambiguous. CDR1 is ENHRY and CDR2 is SYGVKD in the germline V gene. V lost 4 bases, J lost 2 bases, and 9 bases lay in between. CDR3 size: 13 residues. CDR3 protein: CAISGAPTYEQYF. CDR3 coding DNA: TGTGCCATCAGTGGAGCGCCGACCTACGAGCAGTACTTC.

The chain employs TRBV19 and TRBJ1-5; maybe TRBD1 (6 bases). Trimming left V 3 bases short and J 4 bases short, with 13 bases between. CDR3 length: 15 residues. The germline CDR1 and CDR2 sequences are LNHDA and SQIVND (reference sequence). The CDR3 nucleotides are TGTGCCAGTAGTATTCAGGGGCAGGGGAATCAGCCCCAGCATTTT. This encodes CASSIQGQGNQPQHF.

A note on this clone: Germline is not matched at one junction end, which may reflect a read error. The chain uses TRBV19 and TRBJ2-3; D not resolved. The CDR3 runs 12 residues. Germline CDR1 is LNHDA and CDR2 is SQIVND (reference sequence). The CDR3 protein is CASRIGADTQYF. The CDR3 DNA sequence: TGTGCCAGTAGGATAGGAGCAGATACGCAGTATTTT. The full variable domain, with the rest looked up from reference TRBV19 and TRBJ2-3, is DGGITQSPKYLFRKEGQNVTLSCEQNLNHDAMYWYRQDPGQGLRLIYYSQIVNDFQKGDIAEGYSVSREKKESFPLTVTSAQKNPTAFYLCASRIGADTQYFGPGTRLTVL.

The V call is TRBV5-1, the J call TRBJ1-3, with 7 bases aligning to TRBD1. This CDR3 comprises 16 residues. With 5 bases clipped from V and 1 base from J, the junction kept 9 bases outside the gene matches. The V gene's germline CDR1 is SGHRS and CDR2 YFSETQ. Here the CDR3 reads CASRPDRVLSGNTIYF. DNA of the CDR3: TGCGCCAGCAGGCCTGACAGGGTATTATCTGGAAACACCATATATTTT.

This chain connects TRBV5-1 to TRBJ1-2, with TRBD1 identical over 8 bases. CDR3 length: 15 residues. Trimming removed 3 bases from V and 0 bases from J; junction bases left unmatched: 4. Germline assignment: CDR1 SGHRS and CDR2 YFSETQ. Written as DNA, the CDR3 is TGCGCCAGCAGCTCGACAGGGGAAGCTAACTATGGCTACACCTTC. It translates to CASSSTGEANYGYTF.

J is TRBJ2-1 and V is TRBV19, with a possible D match to TRBD1 (6 bases). Germline-derived CDR1 and CDR2 are LNHDA and SQIVND (reference sequence). The CDR3 is 14 residues long. The V end was cut by 7 bases, the J end by 8 bases, with 18 bases between. CDR3 in amino acids: CASTAGAVIHEQFF. In nucleotides, the CDR3 is TGTGCCAGTACCGCAGGGGCGGTGATCCATGAGCAGTTCTTC. Based on the CDR3 plus reference TRBV19 and TRBJ2-1, the full variable domain is DGGITQSPKYLFRKEGQNVTLSCEQNLNHDAMYWYRQDPGQGLRLIYYSQIVNDFQKGDIAEGYSVSREKKESFPLTVTSAQKNPTAFYLCASTAGAVIHEQFFGPGTRLTVL.

The chain carries TRBV10-2 and TRBJ1-6; D ambiguous. Germline-derived CDR1 and CDR2 are WSHSY and SAAADI. This CDR3 is 14 amino acids long. V lost 7 bases, J lost 7 bases, and 14 bases lay in between. The CDR3 region has the DNA TGCGCCAGCACTCCCTCACGGTTGAATTCACCCCTCCACTTT. This sequence encodes CASTPSRLNSPLHF.

This sequence joins TRBV6-4 and TRBJ1-2; 9 nucleotides align to TRBD1. V lost 4 bases and J lost 5; bases outside the gene matches: 2. The germline V gene has CDR1 MRHNA and CDR2 SNTAGT. The CDR3 extends over 13 amino acids. CDR3: CASSADRGYGYTF. In DNA form, the CDR3 reads TGTGCCAGCAGTGCCGACAGGGGGTATGGCTACACCTTC.

The chain joins TRBV19 to TRBJ1-4; tentatively, D is TRBD1 (5 bases). The CDR3 contains 15 residues. V lost 8 bases and J 7 bases, leaving 20 bases between the germline ends. Per the germline V gene, CDR1 is LNHDA and CDR2 is SQIVND (reference sequence). CDR3 in DNA: TGTGCCAGTCAGGCTAATTCAGGGTTAGGTGAAAAACTGTTTTTT. It codes for CASQANSGLGEKLFF.

The chain recombines TRBV11-2 with TRBJ1-2; the match to TRBD1 covers 8 bases. The trim removed 5 bases at V and 4 bases at J, leaving 15 bases unmatched. CDR1 is SGHAT and CDR2 is FQNNGV in the germline V gene. There are 17 residues in the CDR3. The CDR3 DNA follows: TGTGCCAGCAGCCCCCGATCCAGGACAGGGACGGGCTATGGCTACACCTTC. This gives the protein CASSPRSRTGTGYGYTF.

CDR3 bases: TGTGCCAGCAGCGACGGGACAGGGGGCTTGCGCAATCAGCCCCAGCATTTT. Translating gives CASSDGTGGLRNQPQHF. The V gene is TRBV2, the J gene TRBJ1-5; 12 bases align to TRBD1. Germline V gene data show CDR1 as SNHLY and CDR2 as FYNNEI. This CDR3 contains 17 residues. With V trimmed by 6 bases and J by 2 bases, 8 bases remained unmatched.

The V call is TRBV5-1, the J call TRBJ2-7, with TRBD1 identical over 8 bases. This CDR3 is 15 amino acids long. V shed 0 bases and J 2 bases; nucleotides not matched to a gene: 4. The germline CDR1 and CDR2 sequences are SGHRS and YFSETQ. CDR3 nucleotide sequence: TGCGCCAGCAGCTTGGAGGGGACAGGAGCCTACGAGCAGTACTTC. As protein: CASSLEGTGAYEQYF.

The chain joins TRBV7-2 to TRBJ1-6, with D unresolved. V was clipped by 5 bases and J by 9 bases, with 11 bases between them. This CDR3 is built from 13 residues. Germline V gene data show CDR1 as SGHTA and CDR2 as FQGNSA. The CDR3, as DNA: TGTGCCAGCAGCAAAAAAACGGGTTCACCCCTCCACTTT. This sequence encodes CASSKKTGSPLHF.

The J gene is TRBJ2-1, the V gene TRBV4-2; D is perhaps TRBD1 (5 bases). This CDR3 contains 16 residues. Germline V CDR1 and CDR2: LGHNA, YNFKEQ. Trimming took 0 bases from V and 9 from J, leaving 18 bases between them. The CDR3 coding sequence is TGTGCCAGCAGCCAAGATTTGGGGCTAGGTAAGGGTGAGCAGTTCTTC. Amino acid sequence: CASSQDLGLGKGEQFF.